Described below is a single T cell receptor (beta chain) sequence and its context. The sample comes from a study of blood T cell repertoires in COVID-19. On the study more broadly: COVID-19 samples from acute and convalescent phases originated in the United States, Italy and Spain.

There are 16 residues in the CDR3. Trimming at V came to 3 bases and at J to 0 bases, leaving 4 bases not matched to a gene. Per the germline V gene, CDR1 is LNHDA and CDR2 is SQIVND (reference sequence). As originally analysed: Using reference gene primer amplification, nucleated cell counts were estimated. Clones were read by immunoSEQ multiplex PCR, and TCRdb kept only the in-frame ones, dropping some. V, J and clone size reflect that table, while D and trimming were determined from the DNA. This table has over 250,000 clones, around 89% appearing once. The sample was peripheral blood. The sequence was collected from a woman aged 50 to 60 with COVID-19, enrolled during active disease. The V call is TRBV19, the J call TRBJ1-4; 7 bases agree with TRBD1. In nucleotides, the CDR3 is TGTGCCAGTAGTATGGGACAGAGAGCAACTAATGAAAAACTGTTTTTT. This gives the protein CASSMGQRATNEKLFF. Together with reference TRBV19 and TRBJ1-4, the CDR3 gives the full variable domain: DGGITQSPKYLFRKEGQNVTLSCEQNLNHDAMYWYRQDPGQGLRLIYYSQIVNDFQKGDIAEGYSVSREKKESFPLTVTSAQKNPTAFYLCASSMGQRATNEKLFFGSGTQLSVL.